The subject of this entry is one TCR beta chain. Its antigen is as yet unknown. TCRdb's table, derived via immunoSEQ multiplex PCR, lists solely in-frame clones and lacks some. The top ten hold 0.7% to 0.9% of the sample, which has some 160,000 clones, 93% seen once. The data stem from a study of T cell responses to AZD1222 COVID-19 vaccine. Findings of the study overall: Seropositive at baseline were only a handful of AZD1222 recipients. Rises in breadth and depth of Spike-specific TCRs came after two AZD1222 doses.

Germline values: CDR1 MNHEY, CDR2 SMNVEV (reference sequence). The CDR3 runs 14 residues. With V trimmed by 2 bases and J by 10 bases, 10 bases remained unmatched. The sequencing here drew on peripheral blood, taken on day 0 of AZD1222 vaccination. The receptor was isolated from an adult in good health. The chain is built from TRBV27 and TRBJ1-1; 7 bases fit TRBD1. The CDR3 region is CASSLTDRRGGAFF. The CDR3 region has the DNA TGTGCCAGCAGTTTAACGGACAGGCGGGGGGGAGCTTTCTTT.